This TCR beta chain was documented in a study of CD8+CD57+ T cells in acquired aplastic anemia. Genomic DNA was employed as the template in profiling TCR beta VDJ and CDR3. TCRdb reprocessed the reads with MiXCR, giving one entry per CDR3 protein. The sample has 150,000 to 200,000 distinct CDR3 sequences, around 48% seen once. Many counts were recorded for this clonotype. All patients picked for sequencing had shown, by flow cytometry, an expansion of CD8+CD57+ cells. The CDR3 runs to 12 residues. Looked up from germline, CDR1 is DFQATT and CDR2 is SNEGSKA (reference sequence). V was shortened by 5 bases and J by 12 bases, with 19 bases between the two germline ends.

The receptor was isolated from a human donor with aplastic anemia. The specimen sequenced was sorted CD4+, CD8+, or CD8+CD57+ T cells (not recorded which) from PBMCs. The rearrangement uses TRBV20-1 and TRBJ1-2; weak D call: TRBD1 (6 bases). CDR3 sequence: CSAPWGGAGDTF. The CDR3 bases are TGCAGTGCTCCCTGGGGGGGGGCCGGAGACACCTTC.